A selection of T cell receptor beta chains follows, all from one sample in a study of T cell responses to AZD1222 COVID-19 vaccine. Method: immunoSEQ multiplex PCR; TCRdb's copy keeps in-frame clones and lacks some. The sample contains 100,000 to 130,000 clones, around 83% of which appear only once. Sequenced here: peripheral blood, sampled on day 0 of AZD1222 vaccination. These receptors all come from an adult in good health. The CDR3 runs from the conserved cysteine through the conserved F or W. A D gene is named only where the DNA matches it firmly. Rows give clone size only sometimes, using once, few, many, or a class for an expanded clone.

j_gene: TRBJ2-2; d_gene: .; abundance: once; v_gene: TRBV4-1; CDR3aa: CASRRGGLTGELFF; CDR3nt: TGCGCCAGCAGGAGGGGGGGCCTGACCGGGGAGCTGTTTTTT
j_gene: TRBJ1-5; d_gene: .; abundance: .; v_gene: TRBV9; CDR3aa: CASSVGQPNQPQHF; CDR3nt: TGTGCCAGCAGCGTAGGGCAGCCCAATCAGCCCCAGCATTTT
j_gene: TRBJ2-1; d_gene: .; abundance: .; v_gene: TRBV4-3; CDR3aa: CASSLQTGRNEQFF; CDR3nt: TGCGCCAGCAGCCTCCAAACAGGGCGCAATGAGCAGTTCTTC
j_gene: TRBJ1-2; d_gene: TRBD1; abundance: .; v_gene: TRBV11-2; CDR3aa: CASSQTGPLNGYTF; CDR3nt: TGTGCCAGCAGCCAGACAGGGCCGTTGAATGGCTACACCTTC
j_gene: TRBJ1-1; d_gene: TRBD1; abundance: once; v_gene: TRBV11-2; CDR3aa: CASSKYGTGGVEAFF; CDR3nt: TGTGCCAGCAGCAAATACGGGACAGGGGGCGTTGAAGCTTTCTTT
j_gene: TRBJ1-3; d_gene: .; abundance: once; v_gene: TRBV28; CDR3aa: CASLQDPSGNTIYF; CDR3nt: TGTGCCAGCCTCCAGGACCCCTCTGGAAACACCATATATTTT
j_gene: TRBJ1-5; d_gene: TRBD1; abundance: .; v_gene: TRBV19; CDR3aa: CASSIDHGQGQPQHF; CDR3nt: TGTGCCAGTAGTATAGATCATGGACAGGGTCAGCCCCAGCATTTT
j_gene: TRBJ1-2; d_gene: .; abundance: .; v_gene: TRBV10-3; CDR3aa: CAISESIGANYGYTF; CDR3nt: TGTGCCATCAGTGAGTCTATCGGGGCTAACTATGGCTACACCTTC
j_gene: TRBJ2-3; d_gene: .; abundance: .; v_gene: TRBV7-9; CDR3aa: CASSLVGGTTDTQYF; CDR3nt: TGTGCCAGCAGCTTAGTTGGGGGCACCACAGATACGCAGTATTTT
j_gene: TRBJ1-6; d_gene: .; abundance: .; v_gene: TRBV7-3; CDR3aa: CASSLTYGGNSPLHF; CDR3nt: TGTGCCAGCAGCTTAACGTACGGAGGGAATTCACCCCTCCACTTT
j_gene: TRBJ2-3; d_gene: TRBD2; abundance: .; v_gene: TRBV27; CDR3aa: CASSRLADTDTQYF; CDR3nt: TGTGCCAGCAGCCGACTAGCGGACACAGATACGCAGTATTTT
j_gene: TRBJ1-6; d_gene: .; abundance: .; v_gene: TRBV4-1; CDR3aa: CASSQVVSPLHF; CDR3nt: TGCGCCAGCAGCCAAGTAGTGTCACCCCTCCACTTT
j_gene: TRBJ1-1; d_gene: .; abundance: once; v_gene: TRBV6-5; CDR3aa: CASSYGTGTEAFF; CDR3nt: TGTGCCAGCAGTTACGGAACAGGTACTGAAGCTTTCTTT
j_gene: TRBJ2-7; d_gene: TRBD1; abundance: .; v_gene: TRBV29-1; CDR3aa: CSAQGSYEQYF; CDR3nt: TGCAGCGCACAGGGGTCCTACGAGCAGTACTTC
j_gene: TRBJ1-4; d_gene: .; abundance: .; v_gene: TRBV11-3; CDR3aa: CASAQGTSATNEKLFF; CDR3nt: TGTGCCAGTGCTCAGGGGACTTCCGCAACTAATGAAAAACTGTTTTTT
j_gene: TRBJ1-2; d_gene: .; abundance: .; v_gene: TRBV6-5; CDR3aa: CASSYSGMSGLGYTF; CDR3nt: TGTGCCAGCAGTTACTCGGGCATGTCGGGATTGGGCTACACCTTC
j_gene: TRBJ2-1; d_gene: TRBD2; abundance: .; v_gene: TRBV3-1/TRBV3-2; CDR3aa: CASSQDMAGGLGNEQFF; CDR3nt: TGTGCCAGCAGCCAAGATATGGCGGGGGGCTTGGGGAATGAGCAGTTCTTC
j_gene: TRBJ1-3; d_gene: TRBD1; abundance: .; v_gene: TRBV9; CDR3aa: CASSALTGDTIYF; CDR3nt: TGTGCCAGCAGCGCATTAACAGGGGACACCATATATTTT
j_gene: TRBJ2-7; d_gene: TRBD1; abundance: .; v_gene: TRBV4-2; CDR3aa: CASSHSGQDISSEQYF; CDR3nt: TGTGCCAGCAGCCATTCCGGACAGGATATATCGAGCGAGCAGTACTTC
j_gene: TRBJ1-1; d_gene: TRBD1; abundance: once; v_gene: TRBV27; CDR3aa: CASSLGQSNTEAFF; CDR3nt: TGTGCCAGCAGTTTGGGACAGTCGAACACTGAAGCTTTCTTT
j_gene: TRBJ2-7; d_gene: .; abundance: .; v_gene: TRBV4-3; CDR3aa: CASSQERGYEQYF; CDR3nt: TGCGCCAGCAGCCAAGAGCGGGGCTACGAGCAGTACTTC
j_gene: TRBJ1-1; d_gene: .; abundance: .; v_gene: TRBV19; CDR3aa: CASTKRGNTEAFF; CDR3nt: TGTGCCAGTACCAAAAGGGGGAACACTGAAGCTTTCTTT
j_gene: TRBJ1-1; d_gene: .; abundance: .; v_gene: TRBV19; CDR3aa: CASSGTSMKGW; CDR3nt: TGTGCCAGTAGTGGGACTTCGATGAAAGGTTGG
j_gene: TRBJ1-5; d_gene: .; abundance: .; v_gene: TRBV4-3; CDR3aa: CASSQESGGNQPQHF; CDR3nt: TGCGCCAGCAGCCAAGAGTCCGGGGGCAATCAGCCCCAGCATTTT
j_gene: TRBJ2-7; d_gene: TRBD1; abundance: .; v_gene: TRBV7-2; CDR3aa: CASSLSGTGSFYEQYF; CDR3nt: TGTGCCAGCAGCTTGTCTGGGACAGGGTCTTTCTACGAGCAGTACTTC
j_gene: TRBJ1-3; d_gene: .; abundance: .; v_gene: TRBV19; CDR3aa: CASSSEGPGELGNTIYF; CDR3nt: TGTGCCAGTAGCTCAGAAGGGCCCGGAGAGCTTGGAAACACCATATATTTT
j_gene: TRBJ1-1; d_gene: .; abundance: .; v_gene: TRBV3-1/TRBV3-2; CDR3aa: CASSGGGGAFF; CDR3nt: TGTGCCAGCAGCGGTGGGGGCGGCGCTTTCTTT
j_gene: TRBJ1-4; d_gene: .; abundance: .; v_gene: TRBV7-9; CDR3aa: CASSSASRGLNEKLFF; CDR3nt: TGTGCCAGCAGCTCCGCATCCAGGGGATTAAATGAAAAACTGTTTTTT